The clone carrying this T cell receptor (beta chain) was picked up a small number of times. Within 2 weeks of study entry, exposed participants had contacted a PCR-confirmed or clinician-diagnosed COVID-19 case. This sample was taken from a study of blood T cell repertoires in COVID-19. Study context: Acute and convalescent COVID-19 samples came from the United States, Italy and Spain.

Here immunoSEQ multiplex PCR was the method, and the copy in TCRdb shows in-frame clones only, minus some. The sample holds 200,000 to 250,000 clones, around 88% seen once. Sequencing was done on a sample of PBMCs or T cells enriched from blood (not recorded which). This receptor was identified in a young woman who had been exposed to COVID-19.

CDR3: CASSSGGKTEAFF. The CDR3 DNA reads TGTGCCAGCAGCTCTGGGGGGAAGACTGAAGCTTTCTTT. V gene TRBV7-8 combines with J gene TRBJ1-1, with D maybe TRBD1 (5 bases). CDR1 SGHVS and CDR2 FQNEAQ come from the germline V gene. V was shortened by 4 bases and J by 5 bases, with 11 bases between the two germline ends. This CDR3 region has 13 residues. The complete variable domain, with remaining parts taken from reference TRBV7-8 and TRBJ1-1, reads GAGVSQSPRYKVAKRGQDVALRCDPISGHVSLFWYQQALGQGPEFLTYFQNEAQLDKSGLPSDRFFAERPEGSVSTLKIQRTQQEDSAVYLCASSSGGKTEAFFGQGTRLTVV.